The rows below give T cell receptor beta chains drawn from one sample of a study of OX40 agonist ivuxolimab in advanced cancers. This table comes from immunoSEQ multiplex PCR, and its TCRdb copy is limited to in-frame clones, with some not included. Of roughly 60,000 clones listed, around 88% are singletons. The sample in question was CD4+ or CD8+ T cells sorted from blood, obtained in a trial of the OX40 agonist ivuxolimab. The receptors here all came from an adult with an advanced solid tumor such as melanoma, head and neck, liver or kidney cancer. CDR3s include the opening cysteine and the closing phenylalanine or tryptophan.

TRBV10-2	CASSLLADYNEQFF
TRBV5-4	CASSLAEETQYF
TRBV10-3	CAITRESAYEQYF
TRBV5-1	CASSLAGFNEQFF
TRBV29-1	CSVVLLLAGGSDTQYF
TRBV2	CATSGGNTDTQYF
TRBV28	CASRGGQGAPGANVLTF
TRBV5-1	CASSPIGGTHIPNEQFF
TRBV6-5	CASGRGDIQYF
TRBV18	CASHGGADTDTQYF
TRBV19	CASSIRGVRGYTF
TRBV4-1	CASSQGPQNTEAFF
TRBV5-4	CASSFERERLHEQYF
TRBV29-1	CSVEAGGGYNEQFF
TRBV9	CASSPSAAATIYNEQFF
TRBV5-1	CASSLALGLAWTYEQYF
TRBV27	CASSTRPTGFTGELFF
TRBV19	CASTLGQGKNSGNTIYF
TRBV7-8	CASTKSDTPVVTGELFF
TRBV6-5	CASSLKGTAGANVLTF
TRBV5-1	CASSLVAGRSTEAFF
TRBV2	CASSELAGVGNEQYF
TRBV6-6	CATLGQGNKETQYF
TRBV9	CASSPRVGSSYNEQFF
TRBV10-3	CAISASSSGANVLTF
TRBV19	CASSMAGSEQYF
TRBV9	CASSVRQGNTIYF
TRBV29-1	CSVEDRTSGRAFF
TRBV9	CASSPNFQGSSYNEQFF
TRBV5-1	CASSLQASSYNEQFF
TRBV7-6	CASSLGTVYEQYF
TRBV19	CASSIGGQGETQYF
TRBV7-2	CASSLGGLDTQYF
TRBV29-1	CSAGGGLGYEQYF
TRBV4-2	CASSQDSPGAGWQPQHF
TRBV14	CASSQVTGRFYEQYF
TRBV13	CASSFVGYNEQFF
TRBV4-1	CASSRRTSGNTDTQYF
TRBV11-2	CASSLVSGQGHEQYF
TRBV15	CATSREPSGNYEQYF
TRBV11-2	CASSPRTGYNEQYF
TRBV27	CASTPTGIVYNEQFF
TRBV7-2	CASSSEGGLSKNIQYF
TRBV9	CSQVAYGRDTGELFF
TRBV19	CASSIQGGQPQHF